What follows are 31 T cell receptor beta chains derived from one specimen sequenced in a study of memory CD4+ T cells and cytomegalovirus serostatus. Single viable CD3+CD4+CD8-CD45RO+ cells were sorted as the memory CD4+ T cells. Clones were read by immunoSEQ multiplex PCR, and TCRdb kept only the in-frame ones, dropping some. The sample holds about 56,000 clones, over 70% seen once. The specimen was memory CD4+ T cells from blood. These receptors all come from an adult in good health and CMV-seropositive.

For the CDR3, the DNA is TGTGCCAGCAGCCGATACGTCGGACTAGCGGGAGGTGCCAATGAGCAGTTCTTC. Protein sequence: CASSRYVGLAGGANEQFF. This rearrangement joins TRBV7-2 to TRBJ2-1; 14 bases line up with TRBD2. V shed 5 bases and J 6 bases; nucleotides not matched to a gene: 12. Germline CDR1 SGHTA, CDR2 FQGNSA. The CDR3 is made up of 18 amino acids.

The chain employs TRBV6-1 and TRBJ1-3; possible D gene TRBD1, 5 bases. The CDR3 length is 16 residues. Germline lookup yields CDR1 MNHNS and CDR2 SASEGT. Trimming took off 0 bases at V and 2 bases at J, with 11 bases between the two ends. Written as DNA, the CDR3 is TGTGCCAGCAGTGAAGCGCCGGGGGTGGCTGGAAACACCATATATTTT. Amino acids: CASSEAPGVAGNTIYF.

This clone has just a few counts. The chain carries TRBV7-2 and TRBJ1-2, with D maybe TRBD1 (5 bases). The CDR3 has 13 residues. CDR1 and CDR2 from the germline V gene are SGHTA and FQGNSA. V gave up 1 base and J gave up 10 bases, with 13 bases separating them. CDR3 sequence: CASSLGRADNYTF. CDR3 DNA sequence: TGTGCCAGCAGCTTAGGTCGCGCGGACAACTACACCTTC.

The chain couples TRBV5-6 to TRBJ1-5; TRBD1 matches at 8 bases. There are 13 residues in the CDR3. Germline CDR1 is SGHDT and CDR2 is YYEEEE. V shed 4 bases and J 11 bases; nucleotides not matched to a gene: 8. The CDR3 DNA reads TGTGCCAGCAGCGCAAGGCCGACAGGGGCCCAGCATTTT. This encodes CASSARPTGAQHF.

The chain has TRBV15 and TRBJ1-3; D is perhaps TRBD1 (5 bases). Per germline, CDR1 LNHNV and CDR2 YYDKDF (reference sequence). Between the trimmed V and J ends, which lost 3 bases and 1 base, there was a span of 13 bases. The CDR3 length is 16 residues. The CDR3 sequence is CATSSGAGRSGNTIYF. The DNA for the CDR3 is TGTGCCACCAGCAGTGGGGCCGGGCGGTCTGGAAACACCATATATTTT. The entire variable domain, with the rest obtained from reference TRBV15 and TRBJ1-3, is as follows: DAMVIQNPRYQVTQFGKPVTLSCSQTLNHNVMYWYQQKSSQAPKLLFHYYDKDFNNEADTPDNFQSRRPNTSFCFLDIRSPGLGDTAMYLCATSSGAGRSGNTIYFGEGSWLTVV.

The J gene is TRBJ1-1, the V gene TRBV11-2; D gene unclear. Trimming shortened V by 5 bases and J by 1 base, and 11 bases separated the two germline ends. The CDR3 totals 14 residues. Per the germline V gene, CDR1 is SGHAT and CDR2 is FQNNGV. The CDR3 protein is CASSHPPENTEAFF. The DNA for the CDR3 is TGTGCCAGCAGCCACCCCCCAGAGAACACTGAAGCTTTCTTT.

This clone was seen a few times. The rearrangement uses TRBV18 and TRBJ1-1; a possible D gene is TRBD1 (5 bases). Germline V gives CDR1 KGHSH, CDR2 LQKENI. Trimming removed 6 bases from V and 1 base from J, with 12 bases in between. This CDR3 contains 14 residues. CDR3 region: CASSASGGNTEAFF. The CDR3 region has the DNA TGTGCCAGCTCCGCTAGTGGGGGGAACACTGAAGCTTTCTTT. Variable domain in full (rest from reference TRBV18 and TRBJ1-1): NAGVMQNPRHLVRRRGQEARLRCSPMKGHSHVYWYRQLPEEGLKFMVYLQKENIIDESGMPKERFSAEFPKEGPSILRIQQVVRGDSAAYFCASSASGGNTEAFFGQGTRLTVV.

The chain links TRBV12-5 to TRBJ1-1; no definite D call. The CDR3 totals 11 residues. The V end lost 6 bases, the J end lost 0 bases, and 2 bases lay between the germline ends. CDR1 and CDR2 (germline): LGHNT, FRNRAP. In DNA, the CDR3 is TGTGCTAGTGGAGTGAACACTGAAGCTTTCTTT. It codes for CASGVNTEAFF.

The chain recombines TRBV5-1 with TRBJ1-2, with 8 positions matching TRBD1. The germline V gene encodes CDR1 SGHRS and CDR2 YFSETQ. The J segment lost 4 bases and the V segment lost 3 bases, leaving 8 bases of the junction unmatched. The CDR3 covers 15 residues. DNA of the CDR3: TGCGCCAGCAGCTCCGGCCAGACAGGGGCCTATGGCTACACCTTC. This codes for CASSSGQTGAYGYTF.

The CDR3 DNA reads TGTGCCAGCAGCTTTGTATCGCCCAACACTGAAGCTTTCTTT. Residues: CASSFVSPNTEAFF. The J gene is TRBJ1-1, the V gene TRBV5-6; D not certain. CDR1 SGHDT and CDR2 YYEEEE come from the germline V gene. This CDR3 is built from 14 residues. V was cut by 2 bases and J by 2 bases, with 10 bases left in between.

The CDR3 sequence is CSVEPLEGGRNEQFF. The CDR3 coding sequence is TGCAGCGTTGAACCCCTTGAGGGAGGGCGCAATGAGCAGTTCTTC. The J gene is TRBJ2-1, the V gene TRBV29-1, with 7 nucleotides matching TRBD2. V was pared by 2 bases and J by 6 bases, with 10 bases of the junction left unmatched. The germline gives CDR1 SQVTM, CDR2 ANQGSEA. The CDR3 extends over 15 amino acids.

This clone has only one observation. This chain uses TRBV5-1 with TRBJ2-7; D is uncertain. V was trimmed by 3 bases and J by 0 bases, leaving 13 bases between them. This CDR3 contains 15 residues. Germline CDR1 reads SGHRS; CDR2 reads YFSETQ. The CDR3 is CASSSAGTASYEQYF. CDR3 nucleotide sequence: TGCGCCAGCAGCTCGGCCGGAACAGCCTCCTACGAGCAGTACTTC.

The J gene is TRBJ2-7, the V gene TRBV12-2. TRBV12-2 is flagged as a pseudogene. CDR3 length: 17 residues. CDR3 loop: CASRLEVGYPLHYEQYV. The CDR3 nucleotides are TGTGCAAGTCGCTTAGAAGTGGGCTATCCGTTACACTACGAGCAGTACGTC.

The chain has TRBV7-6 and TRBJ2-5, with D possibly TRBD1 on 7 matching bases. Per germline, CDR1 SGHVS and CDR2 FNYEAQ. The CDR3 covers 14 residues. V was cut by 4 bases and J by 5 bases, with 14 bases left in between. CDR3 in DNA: TGTGCCAGCAGCTCAGCATCAGGGGGGGAGACCCAGTACTTC. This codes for CASSSASGGETQYF.

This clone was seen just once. CDR3 sequence (DNA): TGCGCCAGCAGCCAAGTTTCACCGGGGGCCGGGGAGCTGTTTTTT. Its translation: CASSQVSPGAGELFF. V is TRBV4-1 and J is TRBJ2-2; TRBD2 is a possible D gene (6 bases). The CDR3 is made up of 15 amino acids. Trimming shortened V by 1 base and J by 6 bases, and 12 bases separated the two germline ends. In germline, CDR1 is MGHRA, CDR2 YSYEKL.

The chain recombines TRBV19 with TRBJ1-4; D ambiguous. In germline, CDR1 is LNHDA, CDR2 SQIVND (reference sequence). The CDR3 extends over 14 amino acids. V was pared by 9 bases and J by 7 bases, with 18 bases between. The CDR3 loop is CASYQWGSREKLFF. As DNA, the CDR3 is TGTGCCAGCTATCAGTGGGGTAGCCGTGAAAAACTGTTTTTT.

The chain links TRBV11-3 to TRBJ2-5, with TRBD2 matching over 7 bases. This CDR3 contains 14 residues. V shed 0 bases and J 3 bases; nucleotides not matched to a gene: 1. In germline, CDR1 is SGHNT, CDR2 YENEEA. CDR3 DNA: TGTGCCAGCAGCTTAGACCTAGCGGAAGAGACCCAGTACTTC. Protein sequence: CASSLDLAEETQYF.

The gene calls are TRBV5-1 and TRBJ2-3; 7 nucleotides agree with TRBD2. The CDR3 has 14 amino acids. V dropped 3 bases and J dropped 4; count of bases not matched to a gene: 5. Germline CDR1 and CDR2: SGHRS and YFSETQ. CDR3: CASSSGGGADTQYF. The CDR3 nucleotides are TGCGCCAGCAGCTCGGGAGGCGGGGCAGATACGCAGTATTTT.

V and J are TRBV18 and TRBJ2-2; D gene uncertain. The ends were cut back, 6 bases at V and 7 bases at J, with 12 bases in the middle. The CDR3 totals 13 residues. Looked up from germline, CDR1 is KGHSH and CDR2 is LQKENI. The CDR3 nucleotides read TGTGCCAGCTCGCGAGACATGGGCGGGGAGCTGTTTTTT. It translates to CASSRDMGGELFF.

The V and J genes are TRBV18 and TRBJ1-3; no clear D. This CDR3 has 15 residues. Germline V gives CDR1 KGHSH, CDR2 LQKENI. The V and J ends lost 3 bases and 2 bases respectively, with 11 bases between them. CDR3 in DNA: TGTGCCAGCTCACCCTCAAGGTCAGCTGGAAACACCATATATTTT. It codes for CASSPSRSAGNTIYF.

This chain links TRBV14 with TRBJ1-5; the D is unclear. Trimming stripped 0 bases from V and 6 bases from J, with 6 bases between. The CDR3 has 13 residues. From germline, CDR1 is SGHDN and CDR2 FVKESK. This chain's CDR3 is CASSQDLGQPQHF. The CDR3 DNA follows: TGTGCCAGCAGCCAAGATCTGGGTCAGCCCCAGCATTTT.

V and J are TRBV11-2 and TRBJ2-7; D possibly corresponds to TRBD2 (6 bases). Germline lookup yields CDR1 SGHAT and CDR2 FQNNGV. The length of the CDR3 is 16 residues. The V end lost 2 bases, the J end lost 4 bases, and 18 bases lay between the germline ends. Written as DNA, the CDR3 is TGTGCCAGCAGCTTAACCCTGGGGGGTCTGGGGTACGAGCAGTACGTC. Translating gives CASSLTLGGLGYEQYV.

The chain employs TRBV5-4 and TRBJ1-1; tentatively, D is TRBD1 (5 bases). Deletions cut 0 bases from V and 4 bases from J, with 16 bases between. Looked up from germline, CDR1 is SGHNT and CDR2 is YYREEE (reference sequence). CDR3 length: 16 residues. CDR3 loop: CASSLEAGLSTTEAFF. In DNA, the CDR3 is TGTGCCAGCAGCTTGGAAGCAGGGCTTTCGACCACTGAAGCTTTCTTT.

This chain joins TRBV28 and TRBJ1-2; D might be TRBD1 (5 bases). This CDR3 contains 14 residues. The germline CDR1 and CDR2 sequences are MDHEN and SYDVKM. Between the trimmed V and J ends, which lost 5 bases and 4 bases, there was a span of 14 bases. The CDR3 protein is CASSRLGDGYGYTF. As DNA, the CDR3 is TGTGCCAGCAGTCGCCTGGGGGACGGCTATGGCTACACCTTC.

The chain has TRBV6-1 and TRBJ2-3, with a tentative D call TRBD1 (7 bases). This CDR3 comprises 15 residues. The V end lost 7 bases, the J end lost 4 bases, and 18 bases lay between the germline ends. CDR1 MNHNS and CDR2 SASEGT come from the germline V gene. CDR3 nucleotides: TGTGCCAGCACCCAGGGGGGCGCAGGGGCAGATACGCAGTATTTT. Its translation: CASTQGGAGADTQYF.

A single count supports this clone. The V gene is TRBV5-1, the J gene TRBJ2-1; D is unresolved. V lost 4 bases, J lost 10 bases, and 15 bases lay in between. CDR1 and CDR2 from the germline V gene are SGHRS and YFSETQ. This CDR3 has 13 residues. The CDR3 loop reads CASSIAYGSEQFF. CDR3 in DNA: TGCGCCAGCAGCATAGCCTACGGGTCCGAGCAGTTCTTC. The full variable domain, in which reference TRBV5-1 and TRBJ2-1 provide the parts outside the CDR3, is KAGVTQTPRYLIKTRGQQVTLSCSPISGHRSVSWYQQTPGQGLQFLFEYFSETQRNKGNFPGRFSGRQFSNSRSEMNVSTLELGDSALYLCASSIAYGSEQFFGPGTRLTVL.

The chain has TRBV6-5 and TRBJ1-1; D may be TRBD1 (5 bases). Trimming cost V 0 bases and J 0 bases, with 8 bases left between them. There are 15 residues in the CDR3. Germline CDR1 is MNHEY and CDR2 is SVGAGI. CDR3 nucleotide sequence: TGTGCCAGCAGTTACTCAAGGGGCATGAACACTGAAGCTTTCTTT. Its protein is CASSYSRGMNTEAFF.

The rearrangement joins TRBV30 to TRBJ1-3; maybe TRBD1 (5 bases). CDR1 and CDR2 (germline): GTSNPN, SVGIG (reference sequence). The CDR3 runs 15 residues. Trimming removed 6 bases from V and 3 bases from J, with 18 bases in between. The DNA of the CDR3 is TGTGCCTGTAATTCGCTCGAGGGGAGTGGAAACACCATATATTTT. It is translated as CACNSLEGSGNTIYF.

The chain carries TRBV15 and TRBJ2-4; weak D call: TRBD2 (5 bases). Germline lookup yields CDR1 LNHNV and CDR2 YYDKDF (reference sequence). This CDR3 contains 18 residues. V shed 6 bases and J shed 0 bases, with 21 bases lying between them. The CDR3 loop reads CATSPDGLMKIAKNIQYF. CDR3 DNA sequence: TGTGCCACCAGTCCCGACGGACTCATGAAAATAGCCAAAAACATTCAGTACTTC.

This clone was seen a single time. CDR3 coding DNA: TGTGCCAGCAGCCGTCTGACAGGGGGCGGTTATGGCTACACCTTC. This sequence encodes CASSRLTGGGYGYTF. The rearrangement joins TRBV6-5 to TRBJ1-2; 10 bases are shared with TRBD1. CDR1 MNHEY and CDR2 SVGAGI come from the germline V gene. With V trimmed by 6 bases and J by 5 bases, 9 bases remained unmatched. This CDR3 is built from 15 residues.

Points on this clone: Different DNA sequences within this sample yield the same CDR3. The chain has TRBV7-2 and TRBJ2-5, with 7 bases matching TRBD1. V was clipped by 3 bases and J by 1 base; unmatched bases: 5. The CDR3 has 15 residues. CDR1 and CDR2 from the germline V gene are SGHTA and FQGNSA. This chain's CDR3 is CASSLVDRAQETQYF. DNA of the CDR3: TGTGCCAGCAGCTTGGTCGACAGGGCCCAAGAGACCCAGTACTTC.